This T cell receptor (beta chain) is from a study of CD8+ T cells in alopecia areata. General study points: Especially in alopecia totalis/universalis, lesional scalp showed greater clonality than normal scalp did.

Alopecia areata patients gave lesional scalp punch biopsies and peripheral blood samples. Concerning this clone: Antigen specificity is unknown.

The V end was cut by 3 bases, the J end by 3 bases, with 9 bases between. The CDR3 extends over 14 amino acids. Germline V gene sequence: CDR1 SGDLS, CDR2 YYNGEE. Extraction of RNA preceded its reverse transcription into cDNA, which served as the sequencing template. Clones were read by immunoSEQ multiplex PCR, and TCRdb kept only the in-frame ones, dropping some. This table holds roughly 250,000 clones, about 68% found once. The sample here was CD4+ T cells sorted from blood, taken at week 0. The receptor's source is a human donor with alopecia areata. The V call is TRBV9, the J call TRBJ2-2; D unresolved. This CDR3 reads CASSAQQYTGELFF. The CDR3 region has the DNA TGTGCCAGCAGCGCCCAACAGTACACCGGGGAGCTGTTTTTT. Looking up the rest from reference TRBV9 and TRBJ2-2 gives the full variable domain: DSGVTQTPKHLITATGQRVTLRCSPRSGDLSVYWYQQSLDQGLQFLIQYYNGEERAKGNILERFSAQQFPDLHSELNLSSLELGDSALYFCASSAQQYTGELFFGEGSRLTVL.